One and the same sample provided the 19 T cell receptor beta chains below, sequenced in a study of CD8 T cells in ankylosing spondylitis. A single record per CDR3 protein comes from TCRdb applying MiXCR to the 5' RACE reads. Of 150,000 to 200,000 distinct CDR3 sequences in the sample, around a tenth were seen once. Material for sequencing was blood, either unsorted or a sorted T cell fraction (not recorded which). The receptors here all came from a female donor with ankylosing spondylitis or in good health (not recorded which).

This clonotype was recorded many times. The chain links TRBV29-1 to TRBJ1-3, with unresolved D. The V end was cut by 4 bases, the J end by 2 bases, with 6 bases between. CDR1 SQVTM and CDR2 ANQGSEA come from the germline V gene. CDR3 length equals 12 residues. CDR3 protein: CSVGGTGNTIYF. In DNA, the CDR3 is TGCAGCGTTGGAGGGACTGGAAACACCATATATTTT.

There are a few counts of this clonotype. The J gene is TRBJ2-3, the V gene TRBV28; 10 nucleotides agree with TRBD2. The CDR3 totals 18 residues. CDR1 MDHEN and CDR2 SYDVKM come from the germline V gene. Germline trimming cut 4 bases from V and 1 base from J; bases unmatched to any gene: 11. CDR3 coding DNA: TGTGCCAGCAGTTCCACTAATCCGCTAGCGGGGGGCACAGATACGCAGTATTTT. Its translation is CASSSTNPLAGGTDTQYF.

The chain uses TRBV7-6 and TRBJ2-7; 9 bases agree with TRBD1. The CDR3 sequence is 15 residues long. The V gene end was trimmed by 3 bases and the J gene end by 6 bases; junction bases not matched to a gene: 9. Germline loops: CDR1 SGHVS, CDR2 FNYEAQ. CDR3 region: CASSLGGYRGLEQYF. For the CDR3, the DNA is TGTGCCAGCAGCTTGGGGGGATACAGGGGGCTCGAGCAGTACTTC. Supplemented by reference TRBV7-6 and TRBJ2-7, the full variable domain reads GAGVSQSPRYKVTKRGQDVALRCDPISGHVSLYWYRQALGQGPEFLTYFNYEAQQDKSGLPNDRFSAERPEGSISTLTIQRTEQRDSAMYRCASSLGGYRGLEQYFGPGTRLTVT.

The sample holds a few counts of this clonotype. The chain joins TRBV19 to TRBJ2-7; 8 positions match TRBD1. Per the germline V gene, CDR1 is LNHDA and CDR2 is SQIVND (reference sequence). The ends lost 10 bases at V and 0 bases at J; junction bases unmatched: 8. The CDR3 is 14 amino acids. CDR3 bases: TGTGCCAACCCGGGACAGGCGAGCTCCTACGAGCAGTACTTC. Translating gives CANPGQASSYEQYF. Full variable domain (rest looked up from reference TRBV19 and TRBJ2-7): DGGITQSPKYLFRKEGQNVTLSCEQNLNHDAMYWYRQDPGQGLRLIYYSQIVNDFQKGDIAEGYSVSREKKESFPLTVTSAQKNPTAFYLCANPGQASSYEQYFGPGTRLTVT.

This clonotype has a handful of counts. J is TRBJ1-1 and V is TRBV27; D ambiguous. Germline V gene lookup returns CDR1 MNHEY and CDR2 SMNVEV (reference sequence). With 3 bases removed from V and 1 base from J, the gap between germline ends came to 9 bases. The CDR3 is made up of 14 amino acids. The CDR3 DNA reads as TGTGCCAGCAGTTTCAACAGCCAGAACACTGAAGCTTTCTTT. This translates into CASSFNSQNTEAFF.

This clonotype showed up just a few times. This chain connects TRBV7-2 to TRBJ2-3; 7 bases are a match to TRBD1. Per germline, CDR1 SGHTA and CDR2 FQGNSA. The V gene end was trimmed by 3 bases and the J gene end by 1 base; junction bases not matched to a gene: 4. The CDR3 has 15 residues. The CDR3 here is CASSFGTDGTDTQYF. CDR3 in DNA: TGTGCCAGCAGCTTTGGGACAGATGGCACAGATACGCAGTATTTT.

The chain carries TRBV20-1 and TRBJ1-6, with 7 bases that match TRBD1. This CDR3 comprises 13 residues. J lost 8 bases, V lost 7 bases, and 8 bases had no gene match. Germline V gene data show CDR1 as DFQATT and CDR2 as SNEGSKA (reference sequence). CDR3 protein: CSVRDSGDSPLHF. CDR3 nucleotide sequence: TGCAGTGTTAGGGACAGCGGGGATTCACCCCTCCACTTT.

At least ten counts were recorded for this clonotype. The chain uses TRBV5-8 and TRBJ1-1; 7 nucleotides match TRBD1. V shed 10 bases and J 11 bases; nucleotides not matched to a gene: 11. CDR1 and CDR2 (germline): SGHTS, YDEGEE. The length of the CDR3 is 11 residues. The chain's CDR3 is CAGEGGAAAFF. The CDR3 DNA is TGTGCCGGCGAAGGGGGCGCGGCGGCTTTCTTT.

The genes are TRBV6-2 or TRBV6-3 and TRBJ1-2; 7 bases align to TRBD1. CDR1 and CDR2 from the germline V gene are MNHEY and SVGEGT. The CDR3 is 16 residues long. The V and J ends lost 6 bases and 4 bases, in that order; junction bases with no gene match: 14. CDR3 sequence (DNA): TGTGCCAGCAGGGGACCCGGGACAGCGATATCCTATGGCTACACCTTC. It encodes CASRGPGTAISYGYTF.

In its sample, this clonotype was seen many times. The chain employs TRBV20-1 and TRBJ2-2, with 7 bases aligning to TRBD1. The length of the CDR3 is 16 residues. Germline V gives CDR1 DFQATT, CDR2 SNEGSKA (reference sequence). V was clipped by 2 bases and J by 3 bases; unmatched bases: 9. CDR3 nucleotide sequence: TGCAGTGCTAGAAATCGACAGGGAGCGGACACCGGGGAGCTGTTTTTT. Its translation is CSARNRQGADTGELFF.

In this sample, this clonotype turned up a few times. The chain has TRBV4-3 and TRBJ2-1; D not resolved. This CDR3 has 14 amino acids. CDR1 LGHNA and CDR2 YSLEER come from the germline V gene. Trimming removed 3 bases from V and 5 bases from J, with 11 bases in between. The CDR3 DNA reads as TGCGCCAGCAGCCAGGTTTTAGAGAACAATGAGCAGTTCTTC. Translation: CASSQVLENNEQFF.

At least ten counts were recorded for this clonotype. This rearrangement joins TRBV7-9 to TRBJ2-5, with a weak D call TRBD1 (5 bases). Trimming removed 4 bases at V and 6 bases at J, with 18 bases between. This CDR3 spans 15 amino acids. Germline CDR1 and CDR2: SEHNR and FQNEAQ (reference sequence). CDR3: CASSSAQGLKKTQYF. For the CDR3, the DNA is TGTGCCAGCAGCTCCGCCCAGGGATTGAAGAAGACCCAGTACTTC. The variable domain in full, with the rest retrieved from reference TRBV7-9 and TRBJ2-5, is DTGVSQNPRHKITKRGQNVTFRCDPISEHNRLYWYRQTLGQGPEFLTYFQNEAQLEKSRLLSDRFSAERPKGSFSTLEIQRTEQGDSAMYLCASSSAQGLKKTQYFGPGTRLLVL.

The sample holds many counts of this clonotype. The chain is built from TRBV7-6 and TRBJ2-2; 11 bases agree with TRBD2. The CDR3 covers 18 residues. Germline-derived CDR1 and CDR2 are SGHVS and FNYEAQ. V dropped 8 bases and J dropped 0; count of bases not matched to a gene: 11. The CDR3 coding sequence is TGTGCCAGCCTCTCTACTAGCGGGAGTGCGACGAACACCGGGGAGCTGTTTTTT. This codes for CASLSTSGSATNTGELFF.

This clonotype turned up a few times. The chain combines TRBV3-1 with TRBJ2-2, with 16 nucleotides matching TRBD2. This CDR3 region has 22 residues. Germline values: CDR1 LGHDT, CDR2 YNNKEL (reference sequence). V was pared by 1 base and J by 3 bases, with 14 bases of the junction left unmatched. The CDR3 region has the DNA TGTGCCAGCAGCCAAGCCCAGCTCACCGGGACTAGCGGGAGGGCCTACACCGGGGAGCTGTTTTTT. Its translation: CASSQAQLTGTSGRAYTGELFF.

The chain links TRBV6-2 or TRBV6-3 to TRBJ1-5; D gene ambiguous. V was pared by 1 base and J by 5 bases, with 3 bases between. CDR1 MNHEY and CDR2 SVGEGT come from the germline V gene. The CDR3 has 12 amino acids. CDR3 nucleotide sequence: TGTGCCAGCAGTTACTACGATCAGCCCCAGCATTTT. It codes for CASSYYDQPQHF.

This clonotype was counted at least ten times. The chain combines TRBV12-3 or TRBV12-4 with TRBJ1-5; D is unclear. V was shortened by 3 bases and J by 1 base, with 10 bases between the two germline ends. This CDR3 is built from 15 residues. CDR3 region: CASSFNGFSNQPQHF. Written as DNA, the CDR3 is TGTGCCAGCAGTTTTAACGGGTTCAGCAATCAGCCCCAGCATTTT.

This clonotype was picked up a small number of times. This chain links TRBV18 with TRBJ2-7, with D possibly matching TRBD1 (5 bases). V dropped 1 base and J dropped 5 bases, with 6 bases sitting between them. The CDR3 sequence is 12 residues long. CDR1 is KGHSH, CDR2 LQKENI, per germline. The CDR3 sequence is CASSPQGNEQYF. The CDR3 DNA is TGTGCCAGCTCACCACAGGGGAACGAGCAGTACTTC.

This clonotype was counted at least ten times. The V call is TRBV2, the J call TRBJ1-2; 7 bases fit TRBD1. From germline, CDR1 is SNHLY and CDR2 FYNNEI. The V segment lost 7 bases and the J segment 4 bases; nucleotides outside the gene matches: 9. The CDR3 totals 14 residues. CDR3 sequence (DNA): TGTGCCAGCATTAATCCGGGACAGAGCTATGGCTACACCTTC. Protein product: CASINPGQSYGYTF.

This clonotype was recorded a few times. V and J are TRBV3-1 and TRBJ2-3, with 9 bases that match TRBD2. J gave up 6 bases and V 0 bases, and 16 bases lay outside the gene matches. Germline V CDR1 and CDR2: LGHDT, YNNKEL (reference sequence). The CDR3 is made up of 19 amino acids. This CDR3 reads CASSQDHRGLAGRGDTQYF. As DNA, the CDR3 is TGTGCCAGCAGCCAAGACCACCGTGGGCTAGCGGGAAGAGGGGATACGCAGTATTTT.